The sequence of this T cell receptor beta chain was determined in a study of shared T cell receptors in the human thymus. Clones were sequenced by immunoSEQ multiplex PCR, and TCRdb holds only the in-frame ones, with some missing. The sample lists about 380,000 clones, over 90% occurring once. The CDR3 is 15 amino acids. The V end was cut by 5 bases, the J end by 2 bases, with 16 bases between. The germline CDR1 and CDR2 sequences are SEHNR and FQNEAQ (reference sequence). Source material: thymocytes. The clonotype originates from a human donor. The V call is TRBV7-9, the J call TRBJ2-7; D unresolved. This CDR3 is CASSQLSASTYEQYF. The CDR3 region has the DNA TGTGCCAGCAGCCAGTTGAGCGCCAGTACCTACGAGCAGTACTTC.